These T cell receptor beta chains were read from a single sample in a study of Graves' ophthalmopathy and Graves' hyperthyroidism. TCRdb itself ran the multiplex PCR reads through MiXCR, one entry per CDR3 protein. This sample carries approximately 210,000 distinct CDR3 sequences, around a fifth of them seen once, and the ten largest clones take roughly 42%. The sample consisted of peripheral blood. These receptors originate from a woman in her forties or fifties with Graves' ophthalmopathy. Each CDR3 is given with its conserved first and last residue. The order of the fields is CDR3 protein, CDR3 DNA, D gene, J gene, clone size, V gene. The D gene is left open where the match is weak. The size field is filled for only some rows; it gives once, few, many or a size class.

CDR3aa: CASSEDPGSNYGYTF; CDR3nt: TGTGCCAGCAGTGAAGACCCGGGTTCGAACTATGGCTACACCTTC; d_gene: -; j_gene: TRBJ1-2; abundance: few; v_gene: TRBV6-1
CDR3aa: CASSRGLAGGPSAYEQYF; CDR3nt: TGTGCCAGCAGCAGGGGACTAGCGGGAGGGCCATCCGCCTACGAGCAGTACTTC; d_gene: TRBD2; j_gene: TRBJ2-7; abundance: few; v_gene: TRBV9
CDR3aa: CASRPDRVNYEQYF; CDR3nt: TGTGCCAGCAGGCCGGACAGGGTGAACTACGAGCAGTACTTC; d_gene: TRBD1; j_gene: TRBJ2-7; abundance: many; v_gene: TRBV2
CDR3aa: CSVEGDGQETQYF; CDR3nt: TGCAGCGTTGAAGGGGATGGCCAAGAGACCCAGTACTTC; d_gene: -; j_gene: TRBJ2-5; abundance: many; v_gene: TRBV29-1
CDR3aa: CASSGGRVEQYF; CDR3nt: TGTGCCAGCAGCGGGGGGAGGGTAGAGCAGTACTTC; d_gene: TRBD2; j_gene: TRBJ2-7; abundance: many; v_gene: TRBV7-2
CDR3aa: CAWSVWHGTGTEWRMNTEAFF; CDR3nt: TGTGCCTGGAGTGTGTGGCACGGGACAGGAACCGAATGGAGGATGAACACTGAAGCTTTCTTT; d_gene: TRBD1; j_gene: TRBJ1-1; abundance: many; v_gene: TRBV30
CDR3aa: CASSLSGGGRSPLHF; CDR3nt: TGCGCCAGCAGCTTATCCGGCGGTGGTCGCTCACCCCTCCACTTT; d_gene: -; j_gene: TRBJ1-6; abundance: many; v_gene: TRBV5-1
CDR3aa: CSASQGAYTEAFF; CDR3nt: TGCAGTGCTAGTCAGGGGGCGTACACTGAAGCTTTCTTT; d_gene: TRBD1; j_gene: TRBJ1-1; abundance: many; v_gene: TRBV20-1
CDR3aa: CAWRDKAYEQYF; CDR3nt: TGTGCCTGGAGGGACAAGGCCTACGAGCAGTACTTC; d_gene: -; j_gene: TRBJ2-7; abundance: many; v_gene: TRBV30
CDR3aa: CASSADRAGYEQYF; CDR3nt: TGTGCCAGTAGTGCCGACAGGGCAGGCTACGAGCAGTACTTC; d_gene: TRBD1; j_gene: TRBJ2-7; abundance: many; v_gene: TRBV19
CDR3aa: CASSGGGDTEAFF; CDR3nt: TGTGCCAGCAGTGGAGGGGGCGACACTGAAGCTTTCTTT; d_gene: TRBD1; j_gene: TRBJ1-1; abundance: -; v_gene: TRBV6-1
CDR3aa: CASSDFTAPKQYF; CDR3nt: TGTGCCAGCAGCGACTTCACGGCTCCCAAGCAGTACTTC; d_gene: -; j_gene: TRBJ2-7; abundance: many; v_gene: TRBV7-3
CDR3aa: CATSRAGQEGRAFF; CDR3nt: TGTGCCACCAGCAGAGCGGGACAGGAGGGAAGAGCTTTCTTT; d_gene: TRBD1; j_gene: TRBJ1-1; abundance: many; v_gene: TRBV15
CDR3aa: CASSLAGQGQETQYF; CDR3nt: TGTGCCAGCAGCTTGGCCGGGCAGGGCCAAGAGACCCAGTACTTC; d_gene: -; j_gene: TRBJ2-5; abundance: many; v_gene: TRBV7-3
CDR3aa: CASNRDRGFTEAFF; CDR3nt: TGCGCCAGCAATCGTGACAGGGGGTTCACTGAAGCTTTCTTT; d_gene: TRBD1; j_gene: TRBJ1-1; abundance: -; v_gene: TRBV12-3/TRBV12-4
CDR3aa: CASSPRTRAGETQYF; CDR3nt: TGTGCCAGCTCACCACGGACCCGGGCGGGGGAGACCCAGTACTTC; d_gene: -; j_gene: TRBJ2-5; abundance: many; v_gene: TRBV18
CDR3aa: CASSPVREPDSPLHF; CDR3nt: TGTGCCAGCAGCCCAGTAAGGGAGCCTGATTCACCCCTCCACTTT; d_gene: -; j_gene: TRBJ1-6; abundance: many; v_gene: TRBV11-3
CDR3aa: CASVGAGNTEAFF; CDR3nt: TGCGCCAGCGTGGGCGCGGGGAACACTGAAGCTTTCTTT; d_gene: -; j_gene: TRBJ1-1; abundance: -; v_gene: TRBV10-2
CDR3aa: CASSLGWGGYTF; CDR3nt: TGCGCCAGCAGCCTTGGTTGGGGTGGCTACACCTTC; d_gene: -; j_gene: TRBJ1-2; abundance: many; v_gene: TRBV5-1
CDR3aa: CGARQPGGGQPQHF; CDR3nt: TGCGGTGCTAGACAGCCGGGCGGGGGACAGCCCCAGCATTTT; d_gene: -; j_gene: TRBJ1-5; abundance: -; v_gene: TRBV20-1
CDR3aa: CASGLLYNSNGYTF; CDR3nt: TGTGCTAGTGGTTTGTTGTACAACAGCAATGGCTACACCTTC; d_gene: -; j_gene: TRBJ1-2; abundance: many; v_gene: TRBV12-5
CDR3aa: CATGLKSTLEQYF; CDR3nt: TGTGCCACCGGACTCAAATCTACGTTGGAGCAGTACTTC; d_gene: -; j_gene: TRBJ2-7; abundance: many; v_gene: TRBV10-3
CDR3aa: CASRPTGGLNQPQHF; CDR3nt: TGTGCCAGCAGGCCGACAGGGGGGCTCAATCAGCCCCAGCATTTT; d_gene: TRBD1; j_gene: TRBJ1-5; abundance: many; v_gene: TRBV6-2/TRBV6-3
CDR3aa: CASSPTGGNQPQHF; CDR3nt: TGTGCCAGCAGCCCGACAGGGGGCAATCAGCCCCAGCATTTT; d_gene: TRBD1; j_gene: TRBJ1-5; abundance: many; v_gene: TRBV12-3/TRBV12-4
CDR3aa: CASSFNGDRVQETQYF; CDR3nt: TGTGCCAGCAGTTTTAATGGGGACAGGGTTCAAGAGACCCAGTACTTC; d_gene: TRBD1; j_gene: TRBJ2-5; abundance: many; v_gene: TRBV27
CDR3aa: CASSRQGGANVLTF; CDR3nt: TGTGCCAGCAGCAGACAGGGTGGGGCCAACGTCCTGACTTTC; d_gene: TRBD1; j_gene: TRBJ2-6; abundance: many; v_gene: TRBV28
CDR3aa: CASSYSFTTGANVLTF; CDR3nt: TGTGCCAGCAGTTACTCGTTCACAACTGGGGCCAACGTCCTGACTTTC; d_gene: -; j_gene: TRBJ2-6; abundance: many; v_gene: TRBV6-5
CDR3aa: CASSSLEGTQYF; CDR3nt: TGTGCCAGCAGTTCCTTGGAAGGTACGCAGTATTTT; d_gene: -; j_gene: TRBJ2-3; abundance: many; v_gene: TRBV6-2/TRBV6-3
CDR3aa: CASSSPLGLAGVAGELFF; CDR3nt: TGTGCCAGCAGTTCTCCCCTGGGACTAGCGGGAGTAGCCGGGGAGCTGTTTTTT; d_gene: TRBD2; j_gene: TRBJ2-2; abundance: -; v_gene: TRBV28